Sequencing of this T cell receptor (beta chain) was carried out in a study of early T cells in non-severe SARS-CoV-2 infection. On the study more broadly: Sequenced bulk RNA came from whole blood that was unsorted, and chains were unpaired. Findings of the study overall: The VDJdb matching leaned toward anti-spike CD8 responses and overlooked private and CD4 specificities.

Only a few counts were recorded for this clonotype. Antigen specificity is unknown. Attached unique molecular identifiers marked individual cDNA molecules. From the 5' RACE reads, TCRdb called clonotypes with MiXCR, one entry per CDR3 protein. The sample has some 98,000 distinct CDR3 sequences, about 11% seen once. The sequence was collected from an adult who was a healthcare worker with PCR-confirmed SARS-CoV-2 infection or an uninfected control (not recorded which). Sequencing used whole blood.

The CDR3 spells CASSLRLAGGTTYEQYF. CDR3 bases: TGTGCCAGCTCACTGAGACTAGCGGGAGGCACCACCTACGAGCAGTACTTC. The chain has TRBV18 and TRBJ2-7; 13 bases are a match to TRBD2. This CDR3 contains 17 residues. Germline lookup yields CDR1 KGHSH and CDR2 LQKENI. V lost 4 bases to trimming and J lost 2 bases; unmatched junction nucleotides: 8.